These 13 T cell receptor beta chains came from one sample sequenced in a study of blood T cell repertoires in COVID-19. Sequenced by immunoSEQ multiplex PCR; TCRdb stores in-frame clones only, minus some. The sample includes 400,000 to 450,000 clones, approximately 90% seen only once; the top ten take 1.4% to 1.5%. Source material: peripheral blood. These receptors were taken from a young woman with active or convalescent COVID-19.

The chain employs TRBV4-2 and TRBJ1-3, with D uncertain. With 1 base removed from V and 2 bases from J, the gap between germline ends came to 12 bases. This CDR3 has 16 residues. Germline CDR1 is LGHNA and CDR2 is YNFKEQ. CDR3 bases: TGTGCCAGCAGCCAAGTTTCTACGGCGGCTGGAAACACCATATATTTT. It is translated as CASSQVSTAAGNTIYF.

This rearrangement joins TRBV5-1 to TRBJ1-2; D gene ambiguous. Germline V lookup: CDR1 SGHRS, CDR2 YFSETQ. With 0 bases removed from V and 4 bases from J, the gap between germline ends came to 10 bases. This CDR3 contains 14 residues. The CDR3 DNA follows: TGCGCCAGCAGCTTGGTCCAGGCAAGCTATGGCTACACCTTC. This codes for CASSLVQASYGYTF.

The rearrangement uses TRBV20-1 and TRBJ2-1, with 9 bases identical to TRBD1. V was clipped by 3 bases and J by 2 bases; unmatched bases: 5. CDR1 DFQATT and CDR2 SNEGSKA come from the germline V gene (reference sequence). This CDR3 is built from 15 residues. The CDR3 loop reads CSASHRDRAYNEQFF. The CDR3 DNA sequence: TGCAGTGCTAGTCACCGGGACAGGGCCTACAATGAGCAGTTCTTC.

This clone was counted a single time. This chain connects TRBV27 to TRBJ2-7, with 9 bases fitting TRBD2. The CDR3 has 19 residues. Looked up from germline, CDR1 is MNHEY and CDR2 is SMNVEV (reference sequence). V lost 6 bases, J lost 7 bases, and 25 bases stayed unmatched. For the CDR3, the DNA is TGTGCCAGCAGGCCACCCTTAAGGGGTAGCGGGAGCTCTCTGGGGGAGCAGTACTTC. It specifies CASRPPLRGSGSSLGEQYF.

This chain connects TRBV7-2 to TRBJ2-7, with 12 nucleotides matching TRBD2. Trimming at V came to 5 bases and at J to 5 bases, leaving 7 bases not matched to a gene. Per the germline V gene, CDR1 is SGHTA and CDR2 is FQGNSA. The CDR3 totals 15 residues. CDR3 in DNA: TGTGCCAGCAGCCCGACTAGCGGGAGCTACCACGAGCAGTACTTC. Protein: CASSPTSGSYHEQYF.

The rearrangement joins TRBV24-1 to TRBJ2-6; 7 bases align to TRBD2. Germline lookup yields CDR1 KGHDR and CDR2 SFDVKD. This CDR3 has 21 amino acids. Trimming took 4 bases from V and 0 from J; bases not matched to a gene: 17. CDR3 nucleotide sequence: TGTGCCACCAGTGACGTACTAGCGATCCTCTCCATTCTCTCTGGGGCCAACGTCCTGACTTTC. Its protein product is CATSDVLAILSILSGANVLTF.

The rearrangement uses TRBV6-4 and TRBJ1-2; D is unresolved. Germline loops: CDR1 MRHNA, CDR2 SNTAGT. CDR3 size: 15 residues. The V and J ends lost 0 bases and 4 bases respectively, with 12 bases between them. The CDR3 bases are TGTGCCAGCAGTGACTCGACCTACCCAGGCTATGGCTACACCTTC. Encoded protein: CASSDSTYPGYGYTF.

This clone was observed a few times. J is TRBJ2-1 and V is TRBV27; possible D gene TRBD1, 7 bases. V was cut by 5 bases and J by 8 bases, with 19 bases left in between. Germline CDR1 reads MNHEY; CDR2 reads SMNVEV (reference sequence). The CDR3 is 15 residues long. DNA of the CDR3: TGTGCCAGCAGTCCACCCCGGAGGGGGCAGGATGAGCAGTTCTTC. It specifies CASSPPRRGQDEQFF.

V usage is TRBV12-3 or TRBV12-4 and J usage is TRBJ2-1; D is possibly TRBD2 (6 bases). Deletions cut 6 bases from V and 5 bases from J, with 11 bases between. CDR3 length: 13 residues. The CDR3 bases are TGTGCCAGCAGGACTAGTGCCGACAATGAGCAGTTCTTC. Protein: CASRTSADNEQFF.

The chain recombines TRBV30 with TRBJ1-5, with no clear D. The germline V gene has CDR1 GTSNPN and CDR2 SVGIG (reference sequence). The CDR3 has 13 residues. Between the trimmed V and J ends, which lost 0 bases and 4 bases, there was a span of 7 bases. CDR3 in DNA: TGTGCCTGGAGTGTACAAACAAATCAGCCCCAGCATTTT. It is translated as CAWSVQTNQPQHF. Using reference TRBV30 and TRBJ1-5 for the parts outside the CDR3, the full variable domain is SQTIHQWPATLVQPVGSPLSLECTVEGTSNPNLYWYRQAAGRGLQLLFYSVGIGQISSEVPQNLSASRPQDRQFILSSKKLLLSDSGFYLCAWSVQTNQPQHFGDGTRLSIL.

V is TRBV7-8 and J is TRBJ1-2; no clear D gene. Trimming took off 1 base at V and 4 bases at J, with 10 bases between the two ends. CDR3 length: 14 residues. The germline gives CDR1 SGHVS, CDR2 FQNEAQ. The CDR3 here is CASSLESLSYGYTF. DNA for the CDR3: TGTGCCAGCAGCTTAGAGTCGCTAAGCTATGGCTACACCTTC.

The chain couples TRBV11-2 to TRBJ2-7; 7 nucleotides line up with TRBD2. Germline lookup yields CDR1 SGHAT and CDR2 FQNNGV. Trimming cost V 2 bases and J 2 bases; bases outside gene matches: 9. This CDR3 is built from 16 residues. CDR3 DNA: TGTGCCAGCAGCTTAAGTTCTAGCGGCACACCCTACGAGCAGTACTTC. As protein: CASSLSSSGTPYEQYF.

This clone is a singleton in its sample. The chain has TRBV27 and TRBJ2-6; TRBD1 matches at 8 bases. Germline-derived CDR1 and CDR2 are MNHEY and SMNVEV (reference sequence). The V gene end was trimmed by 2 bases and the J gene end by 0 bases; junction bases not matched to a gene: 3. This CDR3 region has 17 residues. The CDR3 here is CASSLQGAVSGANVLTF. The CDR3 nucleotides are TGTGCCAGCAGTTTACAGGGGGCAGTCTCTGGGGCCAACGTCCTGACTTTC.